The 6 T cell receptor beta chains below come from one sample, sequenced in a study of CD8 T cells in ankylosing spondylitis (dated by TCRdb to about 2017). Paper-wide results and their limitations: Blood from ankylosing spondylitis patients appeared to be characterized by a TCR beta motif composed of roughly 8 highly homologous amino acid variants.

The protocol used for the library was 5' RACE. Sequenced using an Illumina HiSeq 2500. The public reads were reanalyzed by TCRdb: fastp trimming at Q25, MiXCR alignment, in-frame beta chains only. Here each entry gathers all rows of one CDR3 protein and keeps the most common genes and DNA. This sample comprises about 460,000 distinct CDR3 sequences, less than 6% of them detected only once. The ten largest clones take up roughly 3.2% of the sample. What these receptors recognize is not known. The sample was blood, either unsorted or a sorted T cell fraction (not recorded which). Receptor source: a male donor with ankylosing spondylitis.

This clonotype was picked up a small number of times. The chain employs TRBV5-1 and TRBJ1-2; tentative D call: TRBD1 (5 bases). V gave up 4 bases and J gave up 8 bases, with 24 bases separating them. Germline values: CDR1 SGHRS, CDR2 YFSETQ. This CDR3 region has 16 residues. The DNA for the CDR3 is TGCGCCAGCAGCCCGGGGGATAGCAAACAATATTCCGGCTACACCTTC. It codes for CASSPGDSKQYSGYTF.

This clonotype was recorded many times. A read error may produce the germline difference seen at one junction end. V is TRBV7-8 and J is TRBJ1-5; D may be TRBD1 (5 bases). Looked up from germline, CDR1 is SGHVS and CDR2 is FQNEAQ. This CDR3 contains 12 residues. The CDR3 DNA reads TGTGCCAGCAGCTTAGCACTTCGAGGGGACCGTTTT. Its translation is CASSLALRGDRF.

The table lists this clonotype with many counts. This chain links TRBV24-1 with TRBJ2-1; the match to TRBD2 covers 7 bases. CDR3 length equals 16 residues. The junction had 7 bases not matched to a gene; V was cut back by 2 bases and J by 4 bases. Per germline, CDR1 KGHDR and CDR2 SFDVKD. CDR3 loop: CATSDSFTSAYNEQFF. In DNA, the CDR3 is TGTGCCACCAGTGATTCTTTCACTAGCGCTTACAATGAGCAGTTCTTC.

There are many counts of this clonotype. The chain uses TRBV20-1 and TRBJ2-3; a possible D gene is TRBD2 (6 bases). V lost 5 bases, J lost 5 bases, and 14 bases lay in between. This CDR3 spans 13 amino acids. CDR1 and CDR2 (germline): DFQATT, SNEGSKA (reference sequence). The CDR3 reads CSAAGGARDTQYF. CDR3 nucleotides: TGCAGTGCTGCCGGGGGAGCGAGAGATACGCAGTATTTT.

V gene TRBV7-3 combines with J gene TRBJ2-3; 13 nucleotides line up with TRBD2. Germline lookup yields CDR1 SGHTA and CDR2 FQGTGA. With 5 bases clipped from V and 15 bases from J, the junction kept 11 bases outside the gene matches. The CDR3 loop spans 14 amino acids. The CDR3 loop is CASSTGGTSGVFYF. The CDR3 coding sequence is TGTGCCAGCAGCACCGGGGGGACTAGCGGGGTTTTCTATTTT.

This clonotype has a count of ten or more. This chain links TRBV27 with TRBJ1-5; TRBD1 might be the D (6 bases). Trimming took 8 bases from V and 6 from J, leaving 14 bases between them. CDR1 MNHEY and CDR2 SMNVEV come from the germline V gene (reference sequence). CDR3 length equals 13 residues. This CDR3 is CASRGGRGQPQHF. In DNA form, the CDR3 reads TGTGCCAGCCGGGGGGGCAGGGGTCAGCCCCAGCATTTT.